This T cell receptor (beta chain) derives from a study of naive and memory T cell subsets (dated by TCRdb to 2015 to 2018). Background on the whole study: The study applied an open-source, UMI-based TCR alpha and beta sequencing pipeline to sorted naive and memory peripheral blood T cell subsets. The results of the functional CMV T cell responses matched the IgG serology results in every case. RNA was DNase-treated and reverse transcribed with TCR constant-region primers, mostly using SuperScript III. The paper as a whole reports these results and caveats: Single alpha or beta chain sequences, rather than paired alpha/beta receptors, were used to define clonotypes. The repertoire findings for the naive and memory subsets could not be validated against a ground truth, as none was available. Following error correction, more than 95% of naive TCR sequences occurred only once, which made naive abundance distributions much steeper than those of memory subsets. In both CD4 and CD8 cells, going from naive through CM, EM and EMRA, the Gini index went up while Shannon and inverse Simpson diversity went down. A power law was followed by TCR abundance, with an exponent that differed between naive and memory subsets but was consistent across the three individuals. RNA-based TCR counts may be influenced by expression changes linked to T cell activation and differentiation. A few larger clonotypes were found in naive repertoires, especially CD8, and these larger clonotypes were possibly memory cells re-expressing CD45RA.

With respect to this clonotype: It lacks a known antigen. There are no base qualities to consult, and no much larger clone falls within one base.

According to the germline V gene, CDR1 reads MNHEY and CDR2 reads SVGAGI. Including cysteine and phenylalanine, the CDR3 has 15 amino acids. Just the 45-base CDR3 DNA is kept, in frame starting at base 1. V and J lose 4 bases and 1 base, and a span of 13 bases separates them. The library relied on UMI-ligation and nested PCR. An equimolar mix of two oligonucleotides covering both TRBC1 and TRBC2 was used as the beta constant-region primer. Four rounds of PCR, combining the SP2 primer with nested alpha and beta constant-region primers, were used to amplify the ligated cDNA. A single-stranded oligonucleotide carrying the SP2 primer and a 12-nucleotide UMI was ligated to the 3' end of the cDNA by T4 RNA ligase 1. Incubation of the ligation reaction lasted roughly 19-24 hours at 16 degrees C. To avoid over-amplification, PCR2 was usually performed as a SYBR Green qPCR and halted once a predetermined threshold was reached. Agencourt AMPure XP magnetic beads were used for all purifications after the first. Library quantification was done by Qubit, followed by a TapeStation check on which the main peak was expected at around 650 bp. The pooled libraries were sequenced on an Illumina MiSeq using v2 2x251 paired-end kits, which usually yielded 1-2 million reads per sample. Each sample's library went into the pool at around 4 nM, and about 5-7.5% PhiX was added to help with cluster recognition. Concerning the study's data processing: FASTQ reads processed by Demultiplexor were assigned V and J genes by Decombinator through tag matching that tolerated a single base-pair mismatch. UMIs were used by Collapsinator to correct both sequencing errors and frequency errors arising from PCR heterogeneity. CDR3Translator translated TCRs and extracted CDR3s from the conserved cysteine to the FGXG phenylalanine, flagging non-productive sequences. Gini, Shannon entropy and inverse Simpson indices were computed after subsampling the repertoires to the same number of UMI-defined TCRs. Within the linear range, a power law was fitted by maximum likelihood to the distributions of clonotype abundance. On one naive CD8 sample, the pipeline and MIGEC gave similar UMI counts, unique TCR numbers and clonal distributions. One analysis removed from the naive repertoire any naive TCRs that were also found in any memory subset from the same donor. The repertoires were searched for several thousand CMV-associated CDR3 sequences that had been compiled from VDJdb and a published dataset. TCRdb cleaned the public reads at Q25 with fastp, built clones with MiXCR and kept in-frame beta chains. Rows with one shared CDR3 protein collapse into an entry with the most common genes and DNA. TCRdb's processing, not the study's, gives the V and J calls here. Here the sample has approximately 150,000 distinct CDR3 sequences; under 25% occur a single time. Less than 0.13% of the sample is taken by the ten largest.

From the second PCR step onward, the TCR alpha chain libraries and the TCR beta chain libraries were amplified separately. CMV status of each donor was established by measuring IFNgamma production from CD4+ T cells after fresh PBMCs were stimulated overnight with CMV viral lysate. CD4 T cells were positively selected using Miltenyi beads, after which CD8 T cells were positively selected from the CD4-negative fraction. After staining for CD3, CD4, CD8, CD45RA, CD27 and a live/dead dye, cells were sorted on a BD Aria II into four subsets based on CD45RA and CD27. Blood was obtained from a few healthy volunteers, and the blood from each volunteer was fractionated into CD4 and CD8 T cells and subsequently into four differentiation subsets. Around 130 ml of peripheral blood was collected from each donor, and PBMC were isolated by Ficoll-Paque PLUS density-gradient centrifugation. Sorted cells were lysed in RLT buffer, after which RNA was extracted using a Qiagen RNeasy kit and stored at -80 degrees C.

This receptor chain uses TRBV6-5 and TRBJ1-1; the D gene is perhaps TRBD1, from 5 matching bases. The clonotype was recovered from a human donor in good health. Sequenced: naive CD4+ T cells from blood. The sample's cell subset or site label is to be understood as: naive T cells, CD45RA high CD27+. This receptor has the CDR3 CASSSTGQTNTEAFF. The DNA sequence is as follows: TGTGCCAGCAGTTCGACCGGACAAACGAACACTGAAGCTTTCTTT.